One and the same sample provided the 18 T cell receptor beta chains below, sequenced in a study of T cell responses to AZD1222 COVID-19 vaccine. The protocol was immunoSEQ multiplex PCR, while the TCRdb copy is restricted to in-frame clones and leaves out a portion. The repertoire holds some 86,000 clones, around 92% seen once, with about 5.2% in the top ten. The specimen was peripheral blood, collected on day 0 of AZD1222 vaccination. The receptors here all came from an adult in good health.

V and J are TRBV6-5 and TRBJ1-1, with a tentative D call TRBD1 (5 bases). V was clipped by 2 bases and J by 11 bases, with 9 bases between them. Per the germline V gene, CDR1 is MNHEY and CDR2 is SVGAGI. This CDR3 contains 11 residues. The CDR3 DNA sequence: TGTGCCAGCAGTTACGGGGGTGCCGCTTTCTTT. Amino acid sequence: CASSYGGAAFF.

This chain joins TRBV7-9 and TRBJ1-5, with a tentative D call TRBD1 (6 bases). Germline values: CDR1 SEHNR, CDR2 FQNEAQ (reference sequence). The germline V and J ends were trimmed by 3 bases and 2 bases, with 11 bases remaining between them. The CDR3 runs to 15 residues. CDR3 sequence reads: CASSLNRDGNQPQHF. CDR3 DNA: TGTGCCAGCAGCTTGAACAGGGACGGCAATCAGCCCCAGCATTTT.

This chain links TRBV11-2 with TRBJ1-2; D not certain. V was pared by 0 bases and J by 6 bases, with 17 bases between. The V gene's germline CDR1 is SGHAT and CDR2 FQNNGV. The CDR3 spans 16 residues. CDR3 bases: TGTGCCAGCAGCTTAGAAATCCTGGGTTTTCGGCATGGCTACACCTTC. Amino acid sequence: CASSLEILGFRHGYTF.

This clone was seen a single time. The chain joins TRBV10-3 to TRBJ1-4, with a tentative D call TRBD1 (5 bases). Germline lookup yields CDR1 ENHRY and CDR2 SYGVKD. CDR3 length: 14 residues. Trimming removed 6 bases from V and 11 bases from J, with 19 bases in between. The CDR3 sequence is CAISPGGTLEKLFF. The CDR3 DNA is TGTGCCATCAGCCCAGGAGGGACCCTGGAGAAACTGTTTTTT.

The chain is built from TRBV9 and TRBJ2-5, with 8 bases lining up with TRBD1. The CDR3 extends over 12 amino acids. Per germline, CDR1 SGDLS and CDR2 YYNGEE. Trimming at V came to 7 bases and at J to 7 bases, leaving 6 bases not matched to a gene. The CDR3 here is CASDDRGGTQYF. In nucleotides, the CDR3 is TGTGCCAGCGATGACAGGGGTGGGACCCAGTACTTC.

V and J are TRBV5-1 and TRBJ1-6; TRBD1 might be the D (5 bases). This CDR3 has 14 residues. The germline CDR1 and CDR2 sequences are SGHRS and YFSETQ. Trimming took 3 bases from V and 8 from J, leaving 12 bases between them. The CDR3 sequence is CASSYQGNYSPLHF. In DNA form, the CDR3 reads TGCGCCAGCAGCTATCAGGGTAATTATTCACCCCTCCACTTT.

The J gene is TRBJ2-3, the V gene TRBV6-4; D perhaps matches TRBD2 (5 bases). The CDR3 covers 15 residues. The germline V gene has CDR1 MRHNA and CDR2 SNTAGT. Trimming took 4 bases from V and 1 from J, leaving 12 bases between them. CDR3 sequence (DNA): TGTGCCAGCAGTGCCACAGCGGAGGGCACAGATACGCAGTATTTT. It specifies CASSATAEGTDTQYF.

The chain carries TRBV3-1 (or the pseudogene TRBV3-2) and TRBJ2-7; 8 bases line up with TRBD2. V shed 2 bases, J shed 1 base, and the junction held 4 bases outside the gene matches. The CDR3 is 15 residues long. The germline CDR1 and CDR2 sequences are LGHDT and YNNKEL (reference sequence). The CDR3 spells CASSQPREASYEQYF. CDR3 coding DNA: TGTGCCAGCAGCCAACCGCGGGAGGCATCCTACGAGCAGTACTTC.

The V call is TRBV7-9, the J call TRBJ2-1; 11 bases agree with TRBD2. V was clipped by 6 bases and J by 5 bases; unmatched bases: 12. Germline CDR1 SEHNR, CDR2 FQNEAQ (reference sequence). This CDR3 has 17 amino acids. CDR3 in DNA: TGTGCCAGCAGAGCGCGTAGCGGGAGGGCCAGGGACAATGAGCAGTTCTTC. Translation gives CASRARSGRARDNEQFF.

CDR3 sequence (DNA): TGTGCCAGCAGCCCTACTCCCAGCTCCTACGAGCAGTACTTC. Translated: CASSPTPSSYEQYF. J is TRBJ2-7 and V is TRBV28; D is unclear. V shed 6 bases and J shed 0 bases, with 12 bases lying between them. This CDR3 spans 14 amino acids. Germline CDR1 is MDHEN and CDR2 is SYDVKM. Combining the CDR3 with reference TRBV28 and TRBJ2-7 gives the whole variable domain DVKVTQSSRYLVKRTGEKVFLECVQDMDHENMFWYRQDPGLGLRLIYFSYDVKMKEKGDIPEGYSVSREKKERFSLILESASTNQTSMYLCASSPTPSSYEQYFGPGTRLTVT.

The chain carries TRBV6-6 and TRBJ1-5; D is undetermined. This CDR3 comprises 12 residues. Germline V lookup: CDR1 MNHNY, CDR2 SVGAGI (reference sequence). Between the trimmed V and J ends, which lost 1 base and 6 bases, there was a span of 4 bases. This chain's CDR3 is CASSYFGQPQHF. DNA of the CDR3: TGTGCCAGCAGTTACTTCGGTCAGCCCCAGCATTTT.

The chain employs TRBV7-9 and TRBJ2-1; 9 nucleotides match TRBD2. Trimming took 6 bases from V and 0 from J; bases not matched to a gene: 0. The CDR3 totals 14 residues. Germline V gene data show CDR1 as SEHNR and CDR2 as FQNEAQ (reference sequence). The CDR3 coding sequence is TGTGCCAGCAGGCGGGAGGGCTCCTACAATGAGCAGTTCTTC. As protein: CASRREGSYNEQFF.

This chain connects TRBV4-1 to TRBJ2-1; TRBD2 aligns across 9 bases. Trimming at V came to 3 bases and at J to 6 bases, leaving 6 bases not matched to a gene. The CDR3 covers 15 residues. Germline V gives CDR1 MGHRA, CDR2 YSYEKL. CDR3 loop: CASSHIAGAPNEQFF. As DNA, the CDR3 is TGCGCCAGCAGCCACATAGCGGGAGCCCCCAATGAGCAGTTCTTC.

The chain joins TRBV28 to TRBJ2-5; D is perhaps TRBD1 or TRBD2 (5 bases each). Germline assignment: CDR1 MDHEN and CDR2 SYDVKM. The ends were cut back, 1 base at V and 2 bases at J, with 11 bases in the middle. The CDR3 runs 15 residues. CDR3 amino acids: CASSLYRLAQETQYF. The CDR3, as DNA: TGTGCCAGCAGTTTATACAGGCTAGCACAAGAGACCCAGTACTTC.

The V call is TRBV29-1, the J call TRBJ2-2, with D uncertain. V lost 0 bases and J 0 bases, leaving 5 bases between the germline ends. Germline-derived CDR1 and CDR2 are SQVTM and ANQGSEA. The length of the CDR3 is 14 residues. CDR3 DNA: TGCAGCGTTGAAGACGGCGCGAACACCGGGGAGCTGTTTTTT. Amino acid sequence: CSVEDGANTGELFF.

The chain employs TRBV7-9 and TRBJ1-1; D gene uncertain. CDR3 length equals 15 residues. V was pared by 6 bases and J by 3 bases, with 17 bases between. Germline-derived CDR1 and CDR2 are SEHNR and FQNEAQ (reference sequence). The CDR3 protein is CASSPTQPWDTEAFF. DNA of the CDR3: TGTGCCAGCAGTCCTACTCAGCCTTGGGACACTGAAGCTTTCTTT.

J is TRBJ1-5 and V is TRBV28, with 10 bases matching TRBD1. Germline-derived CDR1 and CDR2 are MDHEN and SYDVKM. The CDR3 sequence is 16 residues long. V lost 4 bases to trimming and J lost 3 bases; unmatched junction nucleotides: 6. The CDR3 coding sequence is TGTGCCAGCAGTTCGGGGACAGGGGCAAACAATCAGCCCCAGCATTTT. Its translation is CASSSGTGANNQPQHF.

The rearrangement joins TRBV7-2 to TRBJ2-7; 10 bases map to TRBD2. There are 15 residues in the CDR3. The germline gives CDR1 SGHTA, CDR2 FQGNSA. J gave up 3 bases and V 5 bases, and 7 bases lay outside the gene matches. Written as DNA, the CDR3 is TGTGCCAGCAGCCCAGGTGCTAGCGGGAGCTACGAGCAGTACTTC. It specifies CASSPGASGSYEQYF.